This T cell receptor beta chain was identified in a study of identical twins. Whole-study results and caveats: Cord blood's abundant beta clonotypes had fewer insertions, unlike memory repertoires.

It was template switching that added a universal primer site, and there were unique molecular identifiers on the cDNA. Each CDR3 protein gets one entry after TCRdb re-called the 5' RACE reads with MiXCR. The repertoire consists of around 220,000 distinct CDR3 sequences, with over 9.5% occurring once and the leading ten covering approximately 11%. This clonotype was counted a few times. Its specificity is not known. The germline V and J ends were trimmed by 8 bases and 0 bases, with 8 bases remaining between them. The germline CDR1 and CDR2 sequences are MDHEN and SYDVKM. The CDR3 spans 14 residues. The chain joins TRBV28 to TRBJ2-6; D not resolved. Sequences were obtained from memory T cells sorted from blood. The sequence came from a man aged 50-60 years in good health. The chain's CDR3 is CASSRYSGANVLTF. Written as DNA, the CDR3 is TGTGCCAGCTCGAGGTACTCTGGGGCCAACGTCCTGACTTTC.